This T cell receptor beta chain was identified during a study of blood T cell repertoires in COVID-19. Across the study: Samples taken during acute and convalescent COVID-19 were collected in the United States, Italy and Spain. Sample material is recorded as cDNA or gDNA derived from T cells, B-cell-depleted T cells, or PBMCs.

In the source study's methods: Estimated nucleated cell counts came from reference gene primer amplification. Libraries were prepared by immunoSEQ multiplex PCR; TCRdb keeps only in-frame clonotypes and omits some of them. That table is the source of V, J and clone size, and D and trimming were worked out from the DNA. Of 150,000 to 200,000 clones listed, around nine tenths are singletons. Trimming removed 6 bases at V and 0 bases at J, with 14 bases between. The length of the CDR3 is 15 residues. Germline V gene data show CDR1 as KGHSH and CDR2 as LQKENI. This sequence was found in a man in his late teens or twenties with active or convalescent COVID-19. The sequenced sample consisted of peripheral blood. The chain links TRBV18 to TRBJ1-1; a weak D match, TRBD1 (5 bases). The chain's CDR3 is CASSRLGALNTEAFF. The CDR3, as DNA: TGTGCCAGCTCGCGCCTAGGGGCTCTGAACACTGAAGCTTTCTTT. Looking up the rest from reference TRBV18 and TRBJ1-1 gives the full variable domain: NAGVMQNPRHLVRRRGQEARLRCSPMKGHSHVYWYRQLPEEGLKFMVYLQKENIIDESGMPKERFSAEFPKEGPSILRIQQVVRGDSAAYFCASSRLGALNTEAFFGQGTRLTVV.